Each of the 9 T cell receptor beta chains below was sequenced from the same sample in a study of cytomegalovirus exposure and HLA in healthy donors. The PCR ran on 60 Vbeta and 13 Jbeta primers. Sequencing was performed with immunoSEQ multiplex PCR; in TCRdb, only in-frame clones are kept and a portion is missing. Here the sample spans 150,000 to 200,000 clones, roughly 80% being singletons. Sequenced material: PBMCs. The receptors originated from a male donor in good health and CMV-seronegative.

The chain links TRBV28 to TRBJ2-2, with TRBD2 identical over 12 bases. Germline values: CDR1 MDHEN, CDR2 SYDVKM. The CDR3 sequence is 16 residues long. V dropped 6 bases and J dropped 1; count of bases not matched to a gene: 3. In nucleotides, the CDR3 is TGTGCCAGCAGACCGACTAGCGGGGGGAACACCGGGGAGCTGTTTTTT. Its translation: CASRPTSGGNTGELFF.

This clone was found a few times. V gene TRBV18 combines with J gene TRBJ1-2; D perhaps matches TRBD1 (6 bases). The CDR3 runs to 14 residues. The germline CDR1 and CDR2 sequences are KGHSH and LQKENI. V was cut by 3 bases and J by 4 bases, with 12 bases left in between. CDR3 amino acids: CASSPGGDTYGYTF. CDR3 in DNA: TGTGCCAGCTCACCGGGTGGGGACACCTATGGCTACACCTTC. Full variable domain (rest looked up from reference TRBV18 and TRBJ1-2): NAGVMQNPRHLVRRRGQEARLRCSPMKGHSHVYWYRQLPEEGLKFMVYLQKENIIDESGMPKERFSAEFPKEGPSILRIQQVVRGDSAAYFCASSPGGDTYGYTFGSGTRLTVV.

The V and J genes are TRBV28 and TRBJ2-7, with TRBD2 matching over 15 bases. CDR1 is MDHEN, CDR2 SYDVKM, per germline. CDR3 length: 17 amino acids. V trimming: 5 bases; J trimming: 4 bases; junction bases outside the gene matches: 9. Written as DNA, the CDR3 is TGTGCCAGCAGTGCCTTAGGACTAGCGGGAGGGGGTTACGAGCAGTACTTC. This codes for CASSALGLAGGGYEQYF.

The chain links TRBV6-6 to TRBJ2-7; 7 bases fit TRBD1. The germline V gene has CDR1 MNHNY and CDR2 SVGAGI (reference sequence). V lost 6 bases and J lost 5; bases outside the gene matches: 13. The CDR3 spans 15 residues. The CDR3 protein is CASSIQGQGFDEQYF. The CDR3 region has the DNA TGTGCCAGCAGCATACAGGGGCAGGGTTTTGACGAGCAGTACTTC.

The chain carries TRBV4-3 and TRBJ1-2; D call uncertain. CDR1 and CDR2 (germline): LGHNA, YSLEER. Deletions cut 0 bases from V and 5 bases from J, with 13 bases between. This CDR3 contains 15 residues. The CDR3 spells CASSQDPRGGYGYTF. As DNA, the CDR3 is TGCGCCAGCAGCCAAGACCCTAGAGGAGGTTATGGCTACACCTTC.

The chain has TRBV28 and TRBJ2-1, with 10 bases identical to TRBD2. The CDR3 has 16 amino acids. V lost 2 bases to trimming and J lost 9 bases; unmatched junction nucleotides: 10. Germline-derived CDR1 and CDR2 are MDHEN and SYDVKM. The CDR3 spells CASSLASGGRGSEQFF. CDR3 DNA sequence: TGTGCCAGCAGTTTAGCTAGCGGGGGTCGAGGGTCTGAGCAGTTCTTC.

This clone has more than one count but fewer than ten. This chain joins TRBV5-4 and TRBJ2-7; D might be TRBD2 (7 bases). The V gene's germline CDR1 is SGHNT and CDR2 YYREEE (reference sequence). V was shortened by 4 bases and J by 4 bases, with 18 bases between the two germline ends. The CDR3 loop spans 15 amino acids. CDR3 in amino acids: CASSQSPGGLYEQYF. In nucleotides, the CDR3 is TGTGCCAGCAGCCAATCGCCCGGGGGGCTGTACGAGCAGTACTTC.

This sequence joins TRBV5-1 and TRBJ2-5; 7 bases match TRBD1. CDR3 length: 13 amino acids. V lost 5 bases to trimming and J lost 2 bases; unmatched junction nucleotides: 3. The V gene's germline CDR1 is SGHRS and CDR2 YFSETQ. CDR3 sequence (DNA): TGCGCCAGCAGACCACAGGGGCAAGAGACCCAGTACTTC. Residues: CASRPQGQETQYF.

The V and J genes are TRBV13 and TRBJ2-3, with 8 bases lining up with TRBD2. The V gene's germline CDR1 is PRHDT and CDR2 FYEKMQ (reference sequence). The CDR3 contains 17 residues. The junction had 7 bases not matched to a gene; V was cut back by 1 base and J by 1 base. CDR3 in amino acids: CASSLAPGGPGTDTQYF. The CDR3 bases are TGTGCCAGCAGCTTAGCTCCGGGGGGGCCCGGCACAGATACGCAGTATTTT.